Following are 14 T cell receptor beta chains from one sample sequenced in a study of CD8+CD57+ T cells in acquired aplastic anemia. The template for TCR beta VDJ and CDR3 sequence profiling was genomic DNA. TCRdb re-analysed the reads in MiXCR, keeping a single row per CDR3 protein. The sample consists of 450,000 to 600,000 distinct CDR3 sequences, approximately 32% of them appearing once. All patients picked for sequencing had shown, by flow cytometry, an expansion of CD8+CD57+ cells. Sequenced input: sorted CD4+, CD8+, or CD8+CD57+ T cells (not recorded which) from PBMCs. The receptor set was obtained from a human donor with aplastic anemia.

This clonotype was seen at least ten times. The chain links TRBV5-6 to TRBJ1-2, with D possibly TRBD1 on 5 matching bases. The V end lost 5 bases, the J end lost 5 bases, and 13 bases lay between the germline ends. The CDR3 sequence is 13 residues long. Germline CDR1 reads SGHDT; CDR2 reads YYEEEE. Here the CDR3 DNA reads TGTGCCAGCAGGTTTGACCAGGGTTATGGCTACACCTTC. Protein product: CASRFDQGYGYTF.

Remarks on this clonotype: No conserved phenylalanine or tryptophan ends this CDR3, so it is likely a read error. Because the CDR3's place on the DNA is in doubt, the DNA is left out and the CDR3 is given as listed by TCRdb. The genes are TRBV5-4 and TRBJ2-1. The germline V gene encodes CDR1 SGHNT and CDR2 YYREEE (reference sequence). The CDR3 length is 14 residues, termini included. CDR3: CASSLSGSSYGEFL.

This clonotype was detected ten times or more. The chain uses TRBV19 and TRBJ2-3, with D perhaps matching TRBD2 (6 bases). V was pared by 6 bases and J by 2 bases, with 12 bases between. Per germline, CDR1 LNHDA and CDR2 SQIVND (reference sequence). The CDR3 is made up of 14 amino acids. The CDR3 DNA reads as TGTGCCAGTAGAACGGGGGTGAACACAGATACGCAGTATTTT. Translated, it gives CASRTGVNTDTQYF.

Only a few counts were recorded for this clonotype. The V gene is TRBV10-1, the J gene TRBJ2-6; 9 bases agree with TRBD1. V gave up 7 bases and J gave up 0 bases; unmatched junction bases: 7. The CDR3 has 17 amino acids. CDR1 is WNHNN, CDR2 SYGVQD, per germline (reference sequence). CDR3 sequence: CASIHRGLSSGANVLTF. DNA for the CDR3: TGCGCCAGCATTCACAGGGGGCTGAGCTCTGGGGCCAACGTCCTGACTTTC.

About this clonotype: The CDR3 does not end in the conserved phenylalanine or tryptophan, so this is likely a read error. This chain connects TRBV19 to TRBJ1-3, with a possible D match to TRBD1 (5 bases). CDR1 is LNHDA, CDR2 SQIVND, per germline (reference sequence). The CDR3 has 15 residues. Trimming stripped 8 bases from V and 2 bases from J, with 16 bases between. CDR3 sequence (DNA): TGTGCCAGTCTTCCCCCGGGACTCGCTGGAAACACCATATATGCT. Its translation: CASLPPGLAGNTIYA.

This clonotype was recorded a few times. The chain links TRBV19 to TRBJ1-2; D perhaps matches TRBD1 (5 bases). CDR3 size: 15 residues. V was pared by 7 bases and J by 4 bases, with 19 bases between. Germline V gives CDR1 LNHDA, CDR2 SQIVND (reference sequence). The CDR3 nucleotides read TGTGCCAGTATCAATAGGGGAGGAGTAAGCTATGGCTACACCTTC. Encoded protein: CASINRGGVSYGYTF.

This clonotype was recorded a few times. CDR3 nucleotide sequence: TGTGCCAGCAGTGAAGCGCTGGGGGGGACTCAAACAGATACGCAGTATTTT. It codes for CASSEALGGTQTDTQYF. The chain carries TRBV2 and TRBJ2-3; 7 positions agree with TRBD2. The V gene's germline CDR1 is SNHLY and CDR2 FYNNEI. This CDR3 is built from 17 residues. Trimming removed 0 bases from V and 3 bases from J; junction bases left unmatched: 9.

This chain links TRBV24-1 with TRBJ2-3; no reliable D call. This CDR3 has 16 amino acids. Germline values: CDR1 KGHDR, CDR2 SFDVKD. Trimming left V 1 base short and J 1 base short, with 11 bases between. The CDR3 is CATSDLGGRGTDTQYF. In DNA form, the CDR3 reads TGTGCCACCAGTGATTTAGGCGGCAGAGGCACAGATACGCAGTATTTT.

This clonotype occurred many times. The chain employs TRBV4-2 and TRBJ1-2; a weak D match, TRBD1 (6 bases). From germline, CDR1 is LGHNA and CDR2 YNFKEQ. This CDR3 comprises 12 residues. The V end was cut by 5 bases, the J end by 11 bases, with 15 bases between. CDR3 sequence reads: CASSNPGQSYTF. The CDR3 region has the DNA TGTGCCAGCAGCAATCCGGGACAAAGTTACACCTTC.

This clonotype was picked up a small number of times. The chain joins TRBV20-1 to TRBJ1-2; D is uncertain. The CDR3 length is 14 residues. The V gene's germline CDR1 is DFQATT and CDR2 SNEGSKA (reference sequence). Trimming stripped 2 bases from V and 3 bases from J, with 13 bases between. The CDR3 sequence: CSARKAGNHYGYTF. CDR3 nucleotide sequence: TGCAGTGCTAGAAAGGCGGGAAACCACTATGGCTACACCTTC.

The gene calls are TRBV4-3 and TRBJ2-5; 14 bases fit TRBD2. Trimming at V came to 7 bases and at J to 4 bases, leaving 14 bases not matched to a gene. The CDR3 is 18 amino acids. Germline assignment: CDR1 LGHNA and CDR2 YSLEER. The chain's CDR3 is CASNLGTSGRRQGETQYF. The CDR3 DNA follows: TGCGCCAGCAATCTGGGGACTAGCGGGAGAAGACAGGGAGAGACCCAGTACTTC.

The V and J genes are TRBV20-1 and TRBJ2-2, with D possibly matching TRBD1 (5 bases). V lost 3 bases and J lost 1, with 15 bases in between. The CDR3 contains 16 residues. The V gene's germline CDR1 is DFQATT and CDR2 SNEGSKA (reference sequence). The CDR3 DNA reads as TGCAGTGCTAGTAGGGTTGGGCAGGGGAACACCGGGGAGCTGTTTTTT. It specifies CSASRVGQGNTGELFF.

This rearrangement joins TRBV15 to TRBJ1-2, with D unclear. Trimming stripped 5 bases from V and 2 bases from J, with 3 bases between. The CDR3 runs 11 residues. CDR1 and CDR2 (germline): LNHNV, YYDKDF (reference sequence). The CDR3 DNA reads as TGTGCCACCAGCTTAAACTATGGCTACACCTTC. Translation gives CATSLNYGYTF.

This clonotype was observed a handful of times. A much larger clone lies one base from this, so it may be a read error. CDR3 in amino acids: CASSGRSYGHTF. For the CDR3, the DNA is TGTGCCAGCAGTGGTCGCTCCTATGGCCACACCTTC. J is TRBJ1-2 and V is TRBV6-1, with D hard to call. CDR3 length: 12 residues. Germline loops: CDR1 MNHNS, CDR2 SASEGT.